A selection of T cell receptor beta chains follows, all from one sample in a study of radiotherapy plus CTLA-4 blockade in lung cancer. Sequencing used immunoSEQ multiplex PCR; TCRdb keeps in-frame clones, though not all of them. The sample yields around 55,000 clones, about 80% seen once. The sample in question was peripheral blood, obtained from a patient treated with radiotherapy plus ipilimumab. The receptors stem from a human donor with non-small cell lung cancer whose response to radiotherapy plus ipilimumab could not be evaluated. CDR3s include the opening cysteine and the closing phenylalanine or tryptophan. D genes are given only for firm matches. Clone sizes are given selectively: once, few, many, or a class where the clone is expanded.

>-|-|TRBJ1-2|TRBV5-1
TGCGCCAGCAGCCCCACGACCAGGGGCTCGTATGGCTACACCTTC
CASSPTTRGSYGYTF
>-|-|TRBJ1-1|TRBV28
TGTGCCAGCACCTCACGGAGGGTAAGGACTGAAGCTTTCTTT
CASTSRRVRTEAFF
>-|-|TRBJ1-3|TRBV7-2
TGTGCCAGCAGCTTAGCCGGGACTCCCAGCTCTGGAAACACCATATATTTT
CASSLAGTPSSGNTIYF
>-|TRBD2|TRBJ2-3|TRBV2
TGTGCCAGCAGTTGGACTAGCGGGGGGCGTAGCACAGATACGCAGTATTTT
CASSWTSGGRSTDTQYF
>once|-|TRBJ1-2|TRBV7-2
TGTGCCAGCAGTTTCAACTCAGGGGTCCGCGGCTACACCTTC
CASSFNSGVRGYTF
>-|TRBD1|TRBJ1-1|TRBV6-5
TGTGCCAGCAGTTACTCGATCAGGGGGCGACTTGAAGCTTTCTTT
CASSYSIRGRLEAFF
>-|-|TRBJ1-6|TRBV5-5
TGTGCCAGCAGGTCAGACAGTTTACCTAATTCACCCCTCCACTTT
CASRSDSLPNSPLHF
>-|TRBD2|TRBJ2-1|TRBV10-2
TGCGCCAGCAGCTCCCGGACTAGCGGAAACAATGAGCAGTTCTTC
CASSSRTSGNNEQFF
>-|-|TRBJ2-2|TRBV4-1
TGCGCCAGCAGCCAATTGGGGGAGGCCTGGGAGCTGTTTTTT
CASSQLGEAWELFF
>few|-|TRBJ1-2|TRBV9
TGTGCCAGCAGCTCCCAAGGTCTCGGGAGGGAGGACTATGGCTACACCTTC
CASSSQGLGREDYGYTF
>-|TRBD2|TRBJ2-1|TRBV20-1
TGCAGTGCTATAGCGGGCAGTGAGCAGTTCTTC
CSAIAGSEQFF
>-|TRBD1|TRBJ1-1|TRBV15
TGTGCCACCAGCAGAGATCCCCCCCACAGGGGAAGGACTGAAGCTTTCTTT
CATSRDPPHRGRTEAFF
>-|TRBD2|TRBJ2-1|TRBV5-1
TGCGCCAGCAGCTTGGTAAGGGCGGGAGGGCGCGATGAGCAGTTCTTC
CASSLVRAGGRDEQFF
>-|-|TRBJ2-5|TRBV27
TGTGCCAGCAGTTTTACGGGGTTTGGAGAGACCCAGTACTTC
CASSFTGFGETQYF
>-|-|TRBJ1-2|TRBV16
TGTGCCAGCAGCCAGCAGGGTTATGGCTACACCTTC
CASSQQGYGYTF
>-|-|TRBJ1-4|TRBV7-8
TGTGCCAGCAGCTTAGGGAGCCGCGAAAAACTGTTTTTT
CASSLGSREKLFF
>-|TRBD1|TRBJ1-1|TRBV7-9
TGTGCCAGCAGCCGGACAGGGGGCGCGAAGAGGGCTGAAGCTTTCTTT
CASSRTGGAKRAEAFF
>-|-|TRBJ2-5|TRBV25-1
TGTGCCAGCCCCGTGGGGCGGCCTATCCAAGAGACCCAGTACTTC
CASPVGRPIQETQYF
>-|-|TRBJ2-5|TRBV2
TGTGCCAGCAGTGTCAACAGGGTGGAGACCCAGTACTTC
CASSVNRVETQYF
>-|TRBD1|TRBJ2-7|TRBV11-3
TGTGCCAGCAGCTTGGGCAGGGGGCGCGAGCAGTACTTC
CASSLGRGREQYF
>-|-|TRBJ1-1|TRBV28
TGTGCCAGCAATGGGGCGCTTCGGAACACTGAAGCTTTCTTT
CASNGALRNTEAFF